This entry concerns a single TCR beta chain. The sample originates from a study of blood T cell repertoires in COVID-19. Per the original methods: Amplification from reference gene primers served as the basis for estimated nucleated cell counts. Profiling relied on immunoSEQ multiplex PCR, and the TCRdb table lists in-frame clones only, not all of them. V and J calls and clone size come straight from that table; D and trimming were deduced from the DNA. In the table there are under 65,000 clones, around nine tenths of which are singletons. Germline V gene data show CDR1 as SGHNT and CDR2 as YYREEE (reference sequence). Losses at the gene ends were 3 bases for V and 7 bases for J; bases not matched to a gene: 14. The CDR3 contains 16 residues.

The source of this sequence is a woman aged 60-75 years with COVID-19, enrolled during active disease. Input material: peripheral blood. The V gene is TRBV5-4, the J gene TRBJ2-5; 8 positions match TRBD2. The CDR3 sequence is CASSSWKSGSLGTQYF. CDR3 nucleotides: TGTGCCAGCAGCTCCTGGAAGAGCGGGAGTTTGGGGACCCAGTACTTC.